The present T cell receptor (beta chain) was sequenced within a study of brain metastases from non-small cell lung cancer. General study points: Expanded T-cell clones appeared in around 64% of brain metastases over primaries. Compared with primary tumors, brain metastases showed less T-cell infiltration. Brain metastases shared most TCR repertoire with primaries, with sparse T cells.

A word on this clone: What it recognizes is unknown.

Generated by immunoSEQ multiplex PCR, the TCRdb table keeps only in-frame clones and is missing some. The sample shows roughly 2,300 clones, roughly 84% of them seen only once. Germline V gene lookup returns CDR1 DFQATT and CDR2 SNEGSKA (reference sequence). V lost 3 bases to trimming and J lost 12 bases; unmatched junction nucleotides: 10. CDR3 length: 14 amino acids. The sequence was collected from a donor over 35 with non-small cell lung cancer. The chain joins TRBV20-1 to TRBJ1-6, with 8 positions matching TRBD1. Sequenced input: primary lung tumor tissue. Here the CDR3 reads CSASPGQAHLPLHF. CDR3 bases: TGCAGTGCTAGTCCGGGACAGGCTCATTTACCCCTCCACTTT.